This T cell receptor (beta chain) was sequenced during a study of T cells in Graves' hyperthyroidism and ophthalmopathy. This clonotype was observed once. CDR1 MNHEY and CDR2 SMNVEV come from the germline V gene (reference sequence). The CDR3 has 17 residues. V dropped 5 bases and J dropped 5; count of bases not matched to a gene: 15. TCR beta CDR3 region amplification was performed from RNA transcripts. The HTBI primer set drove a first-round RT-PCR of the TCR CDR3. TCRdb reanalysed the multiplex PCR reads using MiXCR and keeps one entry per CDR3 protein. The sample holds 350,000 or so distinct CDR3 sequences; 15% to 20% are singletons and the top ten take around 16%.

What was sequenced was blood. The receptor comes from a woman in her thirties or forties with Graves' ophthalmopathy. This chain connects TRBV27 to TRBJ1-2; 9 bases are shared with TRBD1. The CDR3 protein is CASSPLLGTGMLYGYTF. The DNA of the CDR3 is TGTGCCAGCAGTCCCCTACTCGGGACAGGGATGTTATATGGCTACACCTTC.